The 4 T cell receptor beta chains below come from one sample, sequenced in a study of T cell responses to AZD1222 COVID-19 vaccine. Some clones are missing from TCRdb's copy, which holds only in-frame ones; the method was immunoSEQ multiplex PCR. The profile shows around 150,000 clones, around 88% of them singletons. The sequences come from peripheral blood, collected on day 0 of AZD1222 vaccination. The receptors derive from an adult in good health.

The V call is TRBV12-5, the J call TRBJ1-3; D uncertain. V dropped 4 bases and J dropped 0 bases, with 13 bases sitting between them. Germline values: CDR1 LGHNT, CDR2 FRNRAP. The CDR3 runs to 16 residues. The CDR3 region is CASGWGSDLSGNTIYF. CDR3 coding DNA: TGTGCTAGTGGTTGGGGTTCTGACCTCTCTGGAAACACCATATATTTT.

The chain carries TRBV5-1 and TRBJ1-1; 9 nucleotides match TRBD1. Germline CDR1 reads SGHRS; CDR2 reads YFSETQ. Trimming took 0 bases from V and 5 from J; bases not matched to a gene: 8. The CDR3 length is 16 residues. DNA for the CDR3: TGCGCCAGCAGCTTGGGGGACAGGGCGCGTGGAACTGAAGCTTTCTTT. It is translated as CASSLGDRARGTEAFF.

The CDR3 DNA is TGTGCCACCAGTGACCGTAGCGGGAGGGCCCGGGAGACCCAGTACTTC. This codes for CATSDRSGRARETQYF. The chain combines TRBV24-1 with TRBJ2-5; 11 bases align to TRBD2. Germline V gene lookup returns CDR1 KGHDR and CDR2 SFDVKD. The V and J ends lost 4 bases and 5 bases, in that order; junction bases with no gene match: 8. The CDR3 extends over 16 amino acids.

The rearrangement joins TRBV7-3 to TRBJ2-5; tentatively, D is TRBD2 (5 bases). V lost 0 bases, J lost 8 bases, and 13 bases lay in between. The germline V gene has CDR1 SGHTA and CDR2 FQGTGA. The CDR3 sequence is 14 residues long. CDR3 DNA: TGTGCCAGCAGCTTAACGAGGACTTCCCCCACCCAGTACTTC. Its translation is CASSLTRTSPTQYF.